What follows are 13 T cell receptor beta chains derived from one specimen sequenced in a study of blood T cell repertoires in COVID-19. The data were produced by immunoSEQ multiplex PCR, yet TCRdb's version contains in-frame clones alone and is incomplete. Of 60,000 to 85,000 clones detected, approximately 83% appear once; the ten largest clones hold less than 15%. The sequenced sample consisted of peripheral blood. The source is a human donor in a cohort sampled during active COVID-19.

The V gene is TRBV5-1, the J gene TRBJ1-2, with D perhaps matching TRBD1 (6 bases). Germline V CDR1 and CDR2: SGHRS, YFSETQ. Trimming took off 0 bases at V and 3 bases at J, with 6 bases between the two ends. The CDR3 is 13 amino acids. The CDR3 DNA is TGCGCCAGCAGCTTGGGGACAGACTATGGCTACACCTTC. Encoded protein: CASSLGTDYGYTF.

The CDR3, as DNA: TGTGCCCGTAACGTAGCGGTAATTTCCTACGAGCAGTACTTC. Protein sequence: CARNVAVISYEQYF. The chain recombines TRBV6-4 with TRBJ2-7; D might be TRBD2 (6 bases). Germline V gene sequence: CDR1 MRHNA, CDR2 SNTAGT. The V end was cut by 11 bases, the J end by 1 base, with 18 bases between. The CDR3 consists of 14 residues.

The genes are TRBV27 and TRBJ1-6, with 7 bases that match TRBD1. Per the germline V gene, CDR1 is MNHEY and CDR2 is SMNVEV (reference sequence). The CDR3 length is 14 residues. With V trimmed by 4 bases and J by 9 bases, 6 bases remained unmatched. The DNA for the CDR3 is TGTGCCAGCAGTTCTAGACAGGGTACTTCACCCCTCCACTTT. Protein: CASSSRQGTSPLHF.

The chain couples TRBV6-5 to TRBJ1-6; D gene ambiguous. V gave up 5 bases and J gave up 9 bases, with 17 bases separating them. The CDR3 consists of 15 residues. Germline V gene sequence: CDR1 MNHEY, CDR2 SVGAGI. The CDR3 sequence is CASSKVWREGSPLHF. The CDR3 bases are TGTGCCAGCAGTAAGGTTTGGAGGGAAGGTTCACCCCTCCACTTT.

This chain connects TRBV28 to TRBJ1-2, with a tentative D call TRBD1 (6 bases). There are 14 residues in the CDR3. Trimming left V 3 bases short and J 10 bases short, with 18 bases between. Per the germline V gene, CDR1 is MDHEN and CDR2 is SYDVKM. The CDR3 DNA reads TGTGCCAGCAGTTTGGAGGAAACAGGGTTTGCCTACACCTTC. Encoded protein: CASSLEETGFAYTF.

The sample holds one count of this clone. The CDR3, as DNA: TGTGCCAGCACCTGGGGGGAGATGGGGGAGCAGTACTTC. Its protein product is CASTWGEMGEQYF. The rearrangement links TRBV12-3 or TRBV12-4 to TRBJ2-7; TRBD2 is a possible D gene (6 bases). CDR3 length equals 13 residues. V dropped 7 bases and J dropped 7 bases, with 17 bases sitting between them.

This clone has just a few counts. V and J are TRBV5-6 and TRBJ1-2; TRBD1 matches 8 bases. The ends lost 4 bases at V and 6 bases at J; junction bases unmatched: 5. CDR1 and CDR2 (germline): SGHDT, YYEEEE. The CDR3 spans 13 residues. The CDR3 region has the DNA TGTGCCAGCAGCCGCCCAGGGGGCGATGGCTACACCTTC. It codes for CASSRPGGDGYTF.

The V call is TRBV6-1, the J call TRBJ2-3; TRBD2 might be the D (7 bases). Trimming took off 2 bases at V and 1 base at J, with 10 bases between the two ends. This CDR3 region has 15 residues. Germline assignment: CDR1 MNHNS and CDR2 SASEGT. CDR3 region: CASSELGGGTDTQYF. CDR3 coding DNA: TGTGCCAGCAGTGAATTAGGGGGGGGCACAGATACGCAGTATTTT.

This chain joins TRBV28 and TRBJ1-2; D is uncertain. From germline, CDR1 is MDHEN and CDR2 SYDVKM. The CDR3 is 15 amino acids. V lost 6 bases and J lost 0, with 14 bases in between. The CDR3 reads CASRTTTRANYGYTF. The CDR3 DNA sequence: TGTGCCAGCAGAACCACCACTCGAGCTAACTATGGCTACACCTTC.

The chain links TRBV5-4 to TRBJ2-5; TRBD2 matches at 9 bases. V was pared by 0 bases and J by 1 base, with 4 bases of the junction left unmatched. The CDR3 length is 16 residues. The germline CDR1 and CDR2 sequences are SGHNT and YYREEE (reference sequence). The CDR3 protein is CASSLGLADIQETQYF. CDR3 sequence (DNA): TGTGCCAGCAGCTTGGGACTAGCGGATATCCAAGAGACCCAGTACTTC.

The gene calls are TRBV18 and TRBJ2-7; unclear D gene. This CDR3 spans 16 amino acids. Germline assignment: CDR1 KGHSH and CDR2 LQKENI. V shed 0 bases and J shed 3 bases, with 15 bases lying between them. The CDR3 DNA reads TGTGCCAGCTCACCACCGACGGAGATTCCATTCTACGAGCAGTACTTC. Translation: CASSPPTEIPFYEQYF. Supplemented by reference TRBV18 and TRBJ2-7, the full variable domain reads NAGVMQNPRHLVRRRGQEARLRCSPMKGHSHVYWYRQLPEEGLKFMVYLQKENIIDESGMPKERFSAEFPKEGPSILRIQQVVRGDSAAYFCASSPPTEIPFYEQYFGPGTRLTVT.

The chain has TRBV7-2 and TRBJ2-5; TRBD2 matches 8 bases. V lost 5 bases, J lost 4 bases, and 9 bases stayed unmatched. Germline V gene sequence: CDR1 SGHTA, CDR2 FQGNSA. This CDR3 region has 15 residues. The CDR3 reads CASSRRTGGRETQYF. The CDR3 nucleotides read TGTGCCAGCAGCCGCAGGACGGGGGGGAGAGAGACCCAGTACTTC.

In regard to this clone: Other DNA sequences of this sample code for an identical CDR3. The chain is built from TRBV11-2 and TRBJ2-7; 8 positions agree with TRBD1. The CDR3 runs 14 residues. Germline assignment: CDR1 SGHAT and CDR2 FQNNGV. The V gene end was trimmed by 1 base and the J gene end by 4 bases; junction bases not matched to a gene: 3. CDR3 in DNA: TGTGCCAGCAGCTTAGGGACAGGGTTATACGAGCAGTACTTC. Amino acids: CASSLGTGLYEQYF.